The 26 T cell receptor beta chains in this list originate from one sample, sequenced in a study of T cell repertoires in cytomegalovirus infection (dated by TCRdb to between 2018 and 2020). For sequencing, an Illumina HiSeq 1500 was employed. In TCRdb, the public reads were trimmed at Q25 with fastp and aligned with MiXCR, with productive beta chains retained. Rows matching on CDR3 protein sequence are summarized as one entry with the most common DNA and genes. For this sample there are 700,000 to 900,000 distinct CDR3 sequences; 25% to 30% appear just once. The ten largest clones add up to about 12% of the sample. Antigens for these TCRs are unknown. The treatment or condition label, read with the paper, signifies: in vitro stimulation with specific CMV peptide epitopes to enrich CMV-specific T cells. The source material was cultured CD8+ T cells from PBMCs, sampled from culture after CMV antigen stimulation. The receptors stem from a human donor in good health (CMV status not recorded). Some clones in this sample may be carry-over from other donors' samples.

The rearrangement links TRBV20-1 to TRBJ2-3, with unresolved D. Trimming stripped 0 bases from V and 4 bases from J, with 14 bases between. Germline CDR1 and CDR2: DFQATT and SNEGSKA (reference sequence). CDR3 length: 15 amino acids. The CDR3, as DNA: TGCAGTGCTAGAGAGAGTGGGAATTTAGCAGATACGCAGTATTTT. Translated, it gives CSARESGNLADTQYF.

This clonotype came up many times. The V gene is TRBV7-6, the J gene TRBJ2-6; D remains ambiguous. The CDR3 extends over 18 amino acids. Germline CDR1 reads SGHVS; CDR2 reads FNYEAQ. V lost 3 bases and J lost 0, with 15 bases in between. In nucleotides, the CDR3 is TGTGCCAGCAGCTTTGGTGAAGCCGGCGGCTCTGGGGCCAACGTCCTGACTTTC. Translated, it gives CASSFGEAGGSGANVLTF.

The V gene is TRBV19, the J gene TRBJ2-5; no clear D gene. Germline loops: CDR1 LNHDA, CDR2 SQIVND (reference sequence). Trimming took 5 bases from V and 4 from J, leaving 11 bases between them. The CDR3 loop spans 13 amino acids. As DNA, the CDR3 is TGTGCCAGTAGTCTCGGCTCCCCAGAGACCCAGTACTTC. It yields the protein CASSLGSPETQYF.

The chain carries TRBV9 and TRBJ1-2, with a tentative D call TRBD1 (6 bases). This CDR3 is 21 amino acids long. Germline V lookup: CDR1 SGDLS, CDR2 YYNGEE. With 0 bases removed from V and 2 bases from J, the gap between germline ends came to 29 bases. CDR3: CASSVEAFLNTEGGWNYGYTF. The CDR3 region has the DNA TGTGCCAGCAGCGTAGAGGCCTTTTTAAATACCGAAGGGGGGTGGAACTATGGCTACACCTTC.

This clonotype came up a few times. The rearrangement uses TRBV2 and TRBJ1-1; TRBD1 aligns across 8 bases. The CDR3 length is 16 residues. Germline values: CDR1 SNHLY, CDR2 FYNNEI. V lost 9 bases, J lost 1 base, and 13 bases stayed unmatched. The CDR3 sequence is CARAGQGASRNTEAFF. For the CDR3, the DNA is TGTGCCAGAGCCGGTCAGGGGGCGAGTCGGAACACTGAAGCTTTCTTT.

In this sample, this clonotype turned up a few times. This chain joins TRBV6-6 and TRBJ2-5, with unresolved D. This CDR3 spans 13 amino acids. CDR1 is MNHNY, CDR2 SVGAGI, per germline (reference sequence). V was trimmed by 2 bases and J by 1 base, leaving 5 bases between them. CDR3 protein: CASSYGSQETQYF. The CDR3 bases are TGTGCCAGCAGTTACGGCAGCCAAGAGACCCAGTACTTC.

The rearrangement uses TRBV7-6 and TRBJ1-2; 7 positions agree with TRBD1. The CDR3 is 16 residues long. J gave up 4 bases and V 5 bases, and 13 bases lay outside the gene matches. Germline V CDR1 and CDR2: SGHVS, FNYEAQ. The CDR3: CASSRGQASPIYGYTF. The CDR3 region has the DNA TGTGCCAGCAGCCGTGGACAGGCGTCACCCATCTATGGCTACACCTTC. The full variable domain, its missing parts supplied by reference TRBV7-6 and TRBJ1-2, is GAGVSQSPRYKVTKRGQDVALRCDPISGHVSLYWYRQALGQGPEFLTYFNYEAQQDKSGLPNDRFSAERPEGSISTLTIQRTEQRDSAMYRCASSRGQASPIYGYTFGSGTRLTVV.

This CDR3 is CSVEGRHYGYTF. CDR3 DNA: TGCAGCGTTGAAGGGAGGCATTATGGCTACACCTTC. V is TRBV29-1 and J is TRBJ1-2; D remains unclear. Trimming left V 1 base short and J 5 bases short, with 8 bases between. This CDR3 is 12 amino acids long. CDR1 is SQVTM and CDR2 is ANQGSEA in the germline V gene. Full variable domain (rest looked up from reference TRBV29-1 and TRBJ1-2): SAVISQKPSRDICQRGTSLTIQCQVDSQVTMMFWYRQQPGQSLTLIATANQGSEATYESGFVIDKFPISRPNLTFSTLTVSNMSPEDSSIYLCSVEGRHYGYTFGSGTRLTVV.

This clonotype has only a few counts. The V call is TRBV6-1, the J call TRBJ1-2, with D possibly matching TRBD1 (5 bases). Germline V gene data show CDR1 as MNHNS and CDR2 as SASEGT. V lost 6 bases, J lost 0 bases, and 17 bases lay in between. The length of the CDR3 is 16 residues. DNA of the CDR3: TGTGCCAGCAGACTCGACAGACTCCTAGCTAACTATGGCTACACCTTC. Translation gives CASRLDRLLANYGYTF.

The rearrangement links TRBV13 to TRBJ1-6; D is unclear. Trimming shortened V by 0 bases and J by 7 bases, and 10 bases separated the two germline ends. This CDR3 has 15 amino acids. Germline CDR1 is PRHDT and CDR2 is FYEKMQ (reference sequence). CDR3 sequence reads: CASSLGSVGNSPLHF. The CDR3 coding sequence is TGTGCCAGCAGCTTAGGTTCTGTGGGGAATTCACCCCTCCACTTT.

This clonotype was recorded a few times. J is TRBJ1-2 and V is TRBV6-2 or TRBV6-3; D gene uncertain. The CDR3 sequence is 15 residues long. Germline V lookup: CDR1 MNHEY, CDR2 SVGEGT. V lost 0 bases to trimming and J lost 5 bases, with 13 bases between them. In DNA, the CDR3 is TGTGCCAGCAGTTACTCGAAATCGTCTGGATATGGCTACACCTTC. It specifies CASSYSKSSGYGYTF.

As concerns this clonotype: A single base separates this from a much larger clone, so it may be a read error. V and J are TRBV7-6 and TRBJ1-2; D is perhaps TRBD1 (6 bases). The germline V gene encodes CDR1 SGHVS and CDR2 FNYEAQ. The ends were cut back, 5 bases at V and 5 bases at J, with 18 bases in the middle. The CDR3 loop spans 15 amino acids. This chain's CDR3 is CASSPDSSNRYGYTF. The CDR3, as DNA: TGTGCCAGCAGCCCGGACAGCTCGAACCGATATGGCTACACCTTC.

The CDR3, as DNA: TGTGCCAGCAGTTTATATCCGGCAGCGAACACTGAAGCTTTCTTT. Translated: CASSLYPAANTEAFF. J is TRBJ1-1 and V is TRBV27, with D unclear. CDR3 length: 15 residues. The V and J ends lost 1 base and 1 base respectively, with 10 bases between them. Germline loops: CDR1 MNHEY, CDR2 SMNVEV (reference sequence).

This clonotype was counted a few times. The genes are TRBV7-3 and TRBJ2-2, with 7 positions matching TRBD2. Germline V gene lookup returns CDR1 SGHTA and CDR2 FQGTGA. Trimming at V came to 4 bases and at J to 5 bases, leaving 10 bases not matched to a gene. This CDR3 comprises 16 residues. Here the CDR3 DNA reads TGTGCCAGCAGCTCCCCTGGGGAGGGGAGGACCGGGGAGCTGTTTTTT. Translation gives CASSSPGEGRTGELFF.

The genes are TRBV15 and TRBJ2-2; D remains unclear. Trimming stripped 1 base from V and 5 bases from J, with 11 bases between. This CDR3 is built from 15 residues. Germline lookup yields CDR1 LNHNV and CDR2 YYDKDF (reference sequence). CDR3 region: CATSRAPGETGELFF. The CDR3 DNA follows: TGTGCCACCAGCAGAGCACCAGGAGAAACCGGGGAGCTGTTTTTT. Using reference TRBV15 and TRBJ2-2 for the parts outside the CDR3, the full variable domain is DAMVIQNPRYQVTQFGKPVTLSCSQTLNHNVMYWYQQKSSQAPKLLFHYYDKDFNNEADTPDNFQSRRPNTSFCFLDIRSPGLGDTAMYLCATSRAPGETGELFFGEGSRLTVL.

This clonotype was recorded a few times. The chain is built from TRBV6-6 and TRBJ1-1, with unresolved D. This CDR3 has 14 residues. Germline CDR1 and CDR2: MNHNY and SVGAGI (reference sequence). With 0 bases removed from V and 4 bases from J, the gap between germline ends came to 9 bases. In DNA, the CDR3 is TGTGCCAGCAGTTACTCGAGCTGGGGCACTGAAGCTTTCTTT. The encoded protein is CASSYSSWGTEAFF.

V usage is TRBV25-1 and J usage is TRBJ2-5; tentative D call: TRBD2 (6 bases). With 5 bases removed from V and 4 bases from J, the gap between germline ends came to 20 bases. This CDR3 spans 16 amino acids. Germline V gene lookup returns CDR1 MGHDK and CDR2 SYGVNS. The CDR3 bases are TGTGCCAGCAGTAGGACTACCCCGCGAGGGAGAGAGACCCAGTACTTC. It is translated as CASSRTTPRGRETQYF. The whole variable domain, remainder taken from reference TRBV25-1 and TRBJ2-5, is EADIYQTPRYLVIGTGKKITLECSQTMGHDKMYWYQQDPGMELHLIHYSYGVNSTEKGDLSSESTVSRIRTEHFPLTLESARPSHTSQYLCASSRTTPRGRETQYFGPGTRLLVL.

The gene calls are TRBV20-1 and TRBJ1-5; D remains ambiguous. V was clipped by 2 bases and J by 2 bases, with 13 bases between them. This CDR3 region has 15 residues. CDR1 and CDR2 from the germline V gene are DFQATT and SNEGSKA (reference sequence). As DNA, the CDR3 is TGCAGTGCTAGATCGGCCCGACCGGGCAATCAGCCCCAGCATTTT. This encodes CSARSARPGNQPQHF.

V is TRBV6-2 or TRBV6-3 and J is TRBJ2-1; perhaps TRBD2 as D (5 bases). CDR3 length: 17 amino acids. V was cut by 0 bases and J by 10 bases, with 22 bases left in between. Per germline, CDR1 MNHEY and CDR2 SVGEGT. The CDR3 spells CASSYSRGQLRMVEQFF. CDR3 in DNA: TGTGCCAGCAGTTACTCGAGAGGGCAGCTGCGGATGGTAGAGCAGTTCTTC.

This chain uses TRBV5-8 with TRBJ2-7; tentatively, D is TRBD2 (6 bases). The V and J ends lost 0 bases and 5 bases respectively, with 15 bases between them. Germline V gene sequence: CDR1 SGHTS, CDR2 YDEGEE. CDR3 length: 15 amino acids. The CDR3 DNA is TGTGCCAGCAGCTTGGTACCGGGGGTCAATGACGAGCAGTACGTC. This translates into CASSLVPGVNDEQYV.

This clonotype was observed a few times. CDR3 protein: CASSELAGGSYEQYF. Here the CDR3 DNA reads TGTGCCAGCAGTGAACTAGCGGGGGGATCCTACGAGCAGTACTTC. The chain is built from TRBV4-2 and TRBJ2-7; TRBD2 matches 12 bases. The CDR3 loop spans 15 amino acids. J was trimmed by 1 base and V by 6 bases; bases with no gene match: 4. Germline lookup yields CDR1 LGHNA and CDR2 YNFKEQ.

In the case of this clonotype: A much larger clone lies one base from this, so it may be a read error. J is TRBJ2-3 and V is TRBV7-2; TRBD2 agrees at 10 bases. J lost 2 bases, V lost 0 bases, and 5 bases had no gene match. Germline values: CDR1 SGHTA, CDR2 FQGNSA. This CDR3 is 17 amino acids long. The chain's CDR3 is CASSLALSGRVTDTQYF. The CDR3 region has the DNA TGTGCCAGCAGCTTAGCGCTGAGCGGGAGGGTCACAGATACGCAGTATTTT. Together with reference TRBV7-2 and TRBJ2-3, the CDR3 gives the full variable domain: GAGVSQSPSNKVTEKGKDVELRCDPISGHTALYWYRQSLGQGLEFLIYFQGNSAPDKSGLPSDRFSAERTGGSVSTLTIQRTQQEDSAVYLCASSLALSGRVTDTQYFGPGTRLTVL.

This clonotype was seen many times. The chain links TRBV7-2 to TRBJ1-2; no reliable D call. Germline-derived CDR1 and CDR2 are SGHTA and FQGNSA. Trimming stripped 1 base from V and 8 bases from J, with 11 bases between. CDR3 length: 13 amino acids. In DNA form, the CDR3 reads TGTGCCAGCAGCTTAGAACAGCCGAACGGCTACACCTTC. Its translation is CASSLEQPNGYTF. Full variable domain (outside the CDR3, taken from reference TRBV7-2 and TRBJ1-2): GAGVSQSPSNKVTEKGKDVELRCDPISGHTALYWYRQSLGQGLEFLIYFQGNSAPDKSGLPSDRFSAERTGGSVSTLTIQRTQQEDSAVYLCASSLEQPNGYTFGSGTRLTVV.

This clonotype was seen only a few times. V usage is TRBV11-2 and J usage is TRBJ2-5, with 8 bases aligning to TRBD2. V was pared by 2 bases and J by 4 bases, with 6 bases of the junction left unmatched. CDR3 length: 15 amino acids. Germline values: CDR1 SGHAT, CDR2 FQNNGV. CDR3 residues: CASSLRPGGRETQYF. Here the CDR3 DNA reads TGTGCCAGCAGCTTACGTCCGGGGGGGCGAGAGACCCAGTACTTC.

The V gene is TRBV27, the J gene TRBJ2-3; D possibly matches TRBD1 or TRBD2 (5 bases each). V lost 10 bases to trimming and J lost 2 bases, with 13 bases between them. CDR1 is MNHEY and CDR2 is SMNVEV in the germline V gene (reference sequence). The CDR3 sequence is 13 residues long. The CDR3 here is CATWGSITDTQYF. As DNA, the CDR3 is TGTGCCACCTGGGGGTCGATCACAGATACGCAGTATTTT.

This clonotype occurred a few times. The chain joins TRBV4-2 to TRBJ2-7, with TRBD1 identical over 7 bases. Germline values: CDR1 LGHNA, CDR2 YNFKEQ. CDR3 length: 15 residues. Trimming took 1 base from V and 7 from J; bases not matched to a gene: 10. CDR3 region: CASSQGTGDPFEQYF. CDR3 nucleotides: TGTGCCAGCAGCCAAGGTACAGGGGACCCTTTTGAGCAGTACTTC.